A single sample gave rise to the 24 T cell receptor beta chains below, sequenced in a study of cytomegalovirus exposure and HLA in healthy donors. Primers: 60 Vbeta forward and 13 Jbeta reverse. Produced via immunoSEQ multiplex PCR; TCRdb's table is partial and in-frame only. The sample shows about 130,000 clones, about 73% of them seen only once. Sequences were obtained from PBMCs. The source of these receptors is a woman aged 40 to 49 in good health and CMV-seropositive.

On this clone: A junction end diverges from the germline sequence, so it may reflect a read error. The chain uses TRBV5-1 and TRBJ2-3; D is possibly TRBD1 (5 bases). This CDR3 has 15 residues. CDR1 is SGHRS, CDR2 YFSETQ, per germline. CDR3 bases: TGCGCCAGCAGGCTTTCAGGAAAGGGCACAGGTACGCAGTATTTT. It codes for CASRLSGKGTGTQYF.

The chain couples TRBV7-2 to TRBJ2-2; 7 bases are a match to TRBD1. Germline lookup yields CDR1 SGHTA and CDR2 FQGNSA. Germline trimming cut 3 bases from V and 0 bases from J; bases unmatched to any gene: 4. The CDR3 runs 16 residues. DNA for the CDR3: TGTGCCAGCAGCTTCGCCGGGACAGCGAACACCGGGGAGCTGTTTTTT. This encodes CASSFAGTANTGELFF.

The CDR3 coding sequence is TGTGCCAGCAGCTTAGATCATGACAGGGAAATCTTAGGCTACACCTTC. This sequence encodes CASSLDHDREILGYTF. The rearrangement uses TRBV11-2 and TRBJ1-2; TRBD1 agrees at 7 bases. The CDR3 runs 16 residues. From germline, CDR1 is SGHAT and CDR2 FQNNGV. The J segment lost 8 bases and the V segment lost 0 bases, leaving 12 bases of the junction unmatched.

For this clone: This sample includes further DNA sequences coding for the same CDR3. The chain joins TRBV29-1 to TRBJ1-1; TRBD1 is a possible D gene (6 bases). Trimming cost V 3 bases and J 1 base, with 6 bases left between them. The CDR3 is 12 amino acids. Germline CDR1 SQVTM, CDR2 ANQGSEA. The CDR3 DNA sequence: TGCAGCGTTGACAGGGGGAACACTGAAGCTTTCTTT. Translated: CSVDRGNTEAFF.

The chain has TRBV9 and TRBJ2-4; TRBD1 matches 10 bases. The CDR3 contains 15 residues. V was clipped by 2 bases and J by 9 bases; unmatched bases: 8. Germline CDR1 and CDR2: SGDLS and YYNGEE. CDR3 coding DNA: TGTGCCAGCAGCGTTGCCGGGACAGGGGCGAGCATTCAGTACTTC. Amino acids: CASSVAGTGASIQYF.

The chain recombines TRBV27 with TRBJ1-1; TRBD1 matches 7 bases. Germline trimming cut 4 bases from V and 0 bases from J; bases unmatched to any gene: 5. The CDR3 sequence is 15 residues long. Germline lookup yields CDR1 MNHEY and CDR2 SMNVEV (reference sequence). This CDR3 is CASSSRQGLNTEAFF. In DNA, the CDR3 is TGTGCCAGCAGTTCTCGACAGGGCTTGAACACTGAAGCTTTCTTT.

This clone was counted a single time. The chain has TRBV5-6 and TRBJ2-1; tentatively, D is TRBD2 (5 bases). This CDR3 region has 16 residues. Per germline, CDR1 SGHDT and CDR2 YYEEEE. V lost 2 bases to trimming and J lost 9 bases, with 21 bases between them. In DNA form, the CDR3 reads TGTGCCAGCAGCTTTACGTCATCGGCTCGGGGTCCTGAGCAGTTCTTC. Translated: CASSFTSSARGPEQFF.

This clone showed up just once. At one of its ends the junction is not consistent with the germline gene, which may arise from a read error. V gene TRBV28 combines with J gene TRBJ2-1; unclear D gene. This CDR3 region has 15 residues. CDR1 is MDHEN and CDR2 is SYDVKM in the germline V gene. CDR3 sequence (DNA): TGTGCCAGCAGTTTAGACGGTCGTAATGTTGGCCAGGTCCTCTTC. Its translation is CASSLDGRNVGQVLF.

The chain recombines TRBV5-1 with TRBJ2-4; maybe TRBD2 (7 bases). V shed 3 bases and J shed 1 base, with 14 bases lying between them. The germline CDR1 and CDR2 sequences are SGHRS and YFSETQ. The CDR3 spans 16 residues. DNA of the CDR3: TGCGCCAGCAGCTCCGAGGGGGGGTGGGCCAAAAACATTCAGTACTTC. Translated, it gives CASSSEGGWAKNIQYF.

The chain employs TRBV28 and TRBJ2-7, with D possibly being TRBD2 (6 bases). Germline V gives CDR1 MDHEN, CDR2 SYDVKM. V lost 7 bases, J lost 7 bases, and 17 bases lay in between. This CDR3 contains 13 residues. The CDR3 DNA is TGTGCCAGCAATTCAGAGACTAGGGGAGAGCAGTACTTC. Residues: CASNSETRGEQYF. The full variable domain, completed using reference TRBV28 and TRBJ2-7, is DVKVTQSSRYLVKRTGEKVFLECVQDMDHENMFWYRQDPGLGLRLIYFSYDVKMKEKGDIPEGYSVSREKKERFSLILESASTNQTSMYLCASNSETRGEQYFGPGTRLTVT.

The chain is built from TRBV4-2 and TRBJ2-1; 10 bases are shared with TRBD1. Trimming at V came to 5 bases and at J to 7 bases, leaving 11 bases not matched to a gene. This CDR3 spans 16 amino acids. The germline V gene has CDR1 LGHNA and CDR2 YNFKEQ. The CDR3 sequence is CASSARDRGGGNEQFF. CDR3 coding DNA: TGTGCCAGCAGCGCTCGGGACAGGGGCGGGGGGAATGAGCAGTTCTTC.

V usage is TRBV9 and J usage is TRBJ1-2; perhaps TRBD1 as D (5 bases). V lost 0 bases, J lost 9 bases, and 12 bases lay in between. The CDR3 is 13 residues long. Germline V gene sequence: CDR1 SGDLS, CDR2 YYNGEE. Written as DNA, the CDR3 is TGTGCCAGCAGCGTAGTGGACGGGGGGAGCTACACCTTC. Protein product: CASSVVDGGSYTF.

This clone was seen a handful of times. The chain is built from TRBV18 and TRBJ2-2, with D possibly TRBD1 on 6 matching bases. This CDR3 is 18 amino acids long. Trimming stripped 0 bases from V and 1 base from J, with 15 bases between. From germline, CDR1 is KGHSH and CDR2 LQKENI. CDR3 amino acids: CASSPPTSQGQNTGELFF. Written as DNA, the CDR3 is TGTGCCAGCTCACCACCGACTTCACAGGGCCAGAACACCGGGGAGCTGTTTTTT.

The DNA for the CDR3 is TGCGCCAGCAGCCAAGAGAGTACAGGGGGGCCCCAGCATTTT. Residues: CASSQESTGGPQHF. This chain uses TRBV4-3 with TRBJ1-5; TRBD1 matches 8 bases. Germline V lookup: CDR1 LGHNA, CDR2 YSLEER. Germline trimming cut 0 bases from V and 9 bases from J; bases unmatched to any gene: 4. CDR3 length: 14 amino acids.

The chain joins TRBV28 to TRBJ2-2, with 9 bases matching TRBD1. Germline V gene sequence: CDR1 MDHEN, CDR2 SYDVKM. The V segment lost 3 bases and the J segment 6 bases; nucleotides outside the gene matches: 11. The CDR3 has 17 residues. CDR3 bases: TGTGCCAGCAGTTTTGCCCAGACAGGGGGTATATCCGGGGAGCTGTTTTTT. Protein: CASSFAQTGGISGELFF. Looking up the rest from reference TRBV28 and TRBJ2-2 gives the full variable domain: DVKVTQSSRYLVKRTGEKVFLECVQDMDHENMFWYRQDPGLGLRLIYFSYDVKMKEKGDIPEGYSVSREKKERFSLILESASTNQTSMYLCASSFAQTGGISGELFFGEGSRLTVL.

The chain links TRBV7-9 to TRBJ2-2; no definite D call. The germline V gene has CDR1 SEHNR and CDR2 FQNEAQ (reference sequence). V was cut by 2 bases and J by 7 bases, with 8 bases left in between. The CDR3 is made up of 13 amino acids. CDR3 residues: CASSLFQDGELFF. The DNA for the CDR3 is TGTGCCAGCAGCTTATTCCAGGACGGGGAGCTGTTTTTT.

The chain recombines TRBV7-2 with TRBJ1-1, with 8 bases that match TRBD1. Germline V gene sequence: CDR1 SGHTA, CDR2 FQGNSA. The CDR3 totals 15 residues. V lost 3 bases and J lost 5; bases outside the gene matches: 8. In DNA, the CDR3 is TGTGCCAGCAGCTTCCGGACAGGGCATATGACTGAAGCTTTCTTT. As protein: CASSFRTGHMTEAFF.

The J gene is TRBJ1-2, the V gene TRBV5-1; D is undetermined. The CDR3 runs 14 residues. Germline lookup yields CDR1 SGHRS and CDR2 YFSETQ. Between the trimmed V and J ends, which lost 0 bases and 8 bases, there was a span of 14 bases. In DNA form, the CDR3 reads TGCGCCAGCAGCTTGGTGGAGGGAAGTGGCGGCTACACCTTC. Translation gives CASSLVEGSGGYTF.

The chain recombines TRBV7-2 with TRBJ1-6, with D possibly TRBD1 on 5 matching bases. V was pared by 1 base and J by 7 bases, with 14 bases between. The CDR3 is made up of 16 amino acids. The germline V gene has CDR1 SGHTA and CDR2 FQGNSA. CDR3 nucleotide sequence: TGTGCCAGCAGCTTAGGTTCGGGGGATCAAAATTCACCCCTCCACTTT. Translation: CASSLGSGDQNSPLHF.

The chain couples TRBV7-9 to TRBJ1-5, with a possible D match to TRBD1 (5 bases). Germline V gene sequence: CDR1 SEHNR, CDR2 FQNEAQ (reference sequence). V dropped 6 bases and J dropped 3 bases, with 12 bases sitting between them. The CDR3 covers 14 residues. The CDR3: CASRGEGDNQPQHF. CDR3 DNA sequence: TGTGCCAGCAGGGGGGAGGGTGACAATCAGCCCCAGCATTTT.

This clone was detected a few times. In nucleotides, the CDR3 is TGCAGTGCTAGCGAGGGAGAAGCTTTCTTT. Its protein product is CSASEGEAFF. J is TRBJ1-1 and V is TRBV20-1; D is ambiguous. The CDR3 extends over 10 amino acids. Germline V lookup: CDR1 DFQATT, CDR2 SNEGSKA (reference sequence). The V end lost 3 bases, the J end lost 8 bases, and 7 bases lay between the germline ends.

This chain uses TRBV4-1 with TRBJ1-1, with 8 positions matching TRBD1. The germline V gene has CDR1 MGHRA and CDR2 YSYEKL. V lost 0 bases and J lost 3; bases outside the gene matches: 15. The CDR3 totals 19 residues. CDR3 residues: CASSQEAHRGAYSDTEAFF. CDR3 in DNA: TGCGCCAGCAGCCAAGAAGCCCACAGGGGGGCGTACTCGGACACTGAAGCTTTCTTT.

In DNA, the CDR3 is TGTGCCAGCAAGTCTTCCCCTAGCGGAAATGAGCAGTTCTTC. Its protein is CASKSSPSGNEQFF. The J gene is TRBJ2-1, the V gene TRBV27, with 7 bases that match TRBD2. V was pared by 7 bases and J by 7 bases, with 10 bases of the junction left unmatched. The CDR3 is 14 residues long. Germline V gene data show CDR1 as MNHEY and CDR2 as SMNVEV (reference sequence).

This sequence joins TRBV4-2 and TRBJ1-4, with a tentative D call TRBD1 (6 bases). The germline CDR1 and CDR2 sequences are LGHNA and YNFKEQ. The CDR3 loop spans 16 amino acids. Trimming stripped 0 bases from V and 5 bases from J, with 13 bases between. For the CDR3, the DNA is TGTGCCAGCAGCCAAGATGGGGGGGGCGGCAATGAAAAACTGTTTTTT. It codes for CASSQDGGGGNEKLFF.